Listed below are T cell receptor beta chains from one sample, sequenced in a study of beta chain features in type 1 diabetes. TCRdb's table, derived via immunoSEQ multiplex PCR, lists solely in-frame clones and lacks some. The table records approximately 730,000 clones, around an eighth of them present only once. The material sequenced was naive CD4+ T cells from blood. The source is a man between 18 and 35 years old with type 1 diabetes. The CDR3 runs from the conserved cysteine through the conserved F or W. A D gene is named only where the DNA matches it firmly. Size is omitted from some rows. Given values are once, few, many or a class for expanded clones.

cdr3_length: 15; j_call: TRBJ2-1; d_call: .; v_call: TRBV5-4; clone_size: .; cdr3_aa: CASSLTGEGGNEQFF; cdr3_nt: TGTGCCAGCAGCTTGACAGGGGAGGGGGGCAATGAGCAGTTCTTC
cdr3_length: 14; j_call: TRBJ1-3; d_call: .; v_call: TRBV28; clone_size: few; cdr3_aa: CASSYSSSGNTIYF; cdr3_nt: TGTGCCAGCAGTTACAGCTCTTCAGGAAACACCATATATTTT
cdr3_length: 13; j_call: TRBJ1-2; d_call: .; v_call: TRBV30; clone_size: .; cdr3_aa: CAWGAHGARGYTF; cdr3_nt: TGTGCCTGGGGGGCGCACGGCGCTAGAGGCTACACCTTC
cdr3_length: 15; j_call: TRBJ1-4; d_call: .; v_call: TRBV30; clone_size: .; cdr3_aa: CAWTPLTNLGEKLFF; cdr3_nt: TGTGCCTGGACTCCCCTGACCAATTTGGGGGAAAAACTGTTTTTT
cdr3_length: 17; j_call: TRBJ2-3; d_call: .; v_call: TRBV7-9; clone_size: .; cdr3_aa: CASSLPTGTLLSDTQYF; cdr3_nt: TGTGCCAGCAGCTTACCGACGGGGACCCTCCTATCGGATACGCAGTATTTT
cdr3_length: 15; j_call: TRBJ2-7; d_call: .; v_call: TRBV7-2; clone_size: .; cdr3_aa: CASSLDGTRAEEQYF; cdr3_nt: TGTGCCAGCAGCTTAGACGGAACCCGGGCGGAGGAGCAGTACTTC
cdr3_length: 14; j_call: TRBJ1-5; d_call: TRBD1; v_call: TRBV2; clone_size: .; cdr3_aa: CASSAQTGEQPQHF; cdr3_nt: TGTGCCAGCAGTGCCCAAACAGGGGAGCAGCCCCAGCATTTT
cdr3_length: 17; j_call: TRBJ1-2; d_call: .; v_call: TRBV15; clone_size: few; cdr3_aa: CATSRDPGLRDRYGYTF; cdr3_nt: TGTGCCACCAGCAGAGATCCCGGACTCCGAGACCGCTATGGCTACACCTTC
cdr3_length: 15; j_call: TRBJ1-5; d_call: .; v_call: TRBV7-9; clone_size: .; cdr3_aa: CASSLEGGWNQPQHF; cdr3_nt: TGTGCCAGCAGCTTAGAGGGGGGTTGGAATCAGCCCCAGCATTTT
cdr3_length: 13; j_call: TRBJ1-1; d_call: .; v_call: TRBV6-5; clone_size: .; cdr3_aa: CASIQSLDTEAFF; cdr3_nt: TGTGCCAGCATCCAGTCCTTGGACACTGAAGCTTTCTTT